This TCR beta chain was observed in a study of Ad26.COV2.S vaccination and SARS-CoV-2 variants. In the study overall: Enrolled in COV1001, the donor was in the Ad26.COV2.S trial arm, which received the vaccine. Study results and limitations: Substantial post-vaccination breadth of spike-specific CD8+ and CD4+ T cell responses was reported. Analyses of TCR breadth and depth may have underestimated total T cell responses. Vaccinees showed greater spike-specific TCR breadth than placebo recipients.

Data came from immunoSEQ multiplex PCR; TCRdb stores just in-frame clones and leaves some out. The sample holds about 390,000 clones, approximately 92% seen once. To note about this clone: The antigen remains unidentified.

Trimming removed 6 bases at V and 7 bases at J, with 19 bases between. CDR1 is SQVTM and CDR2 is ANQGSEA in the germline V gene. CDR3 length: 13 amino acids. Treatment defined: around 19 received Ad26.COV2.S at low or high dose, single or two shots; about 5 received placebo; per-sample allocation not given. Material that was analyzed had been drawn on day 63 after the first vaccine or placebo injection. Sequencing used peripheral blood, obtained in a trial of Ad26.COV2.S vaccine versus placebo. The clonotype originates from a person aged 18-65 years who received the Ad26.COV2.S COVID-19 vaccine or a placebo. The rearrangement uses TRBV29-1 and TRBJ2-7; weak D call: TRBD1 (5 bases). Written as DNA, the CDR3 is TGCAGCGTCGCCGACAGCGCCTTGCGGGAGCAGTACTTC. Protein product: CSVADSALREQYF.